The next 21 T cell receptor beta chains were all read from a single sample in a study of T cell changes during pregnancy in multiple sclerosis. The data were produced by immunoSEQ multiplex PCR, yet TCRdb's version contains in-frame clones alone and is incomplete. Among tens of thousands of clones listed, 94% were seen once. The material sequenced was CD4+ T cells from peripheral blood mononuclear cells, taken in the second trimester of pregnancy. The receptors come from a female donor with multiple sclerosis, enrolled in a pregnancy study.

This chain links TRBV6-1 with TRBJ2-7, with a tentative D call TRBD2 (5 bases). V lost 8 bases to trimming and J lost 7 bases, with 12 bases between them. This CDR3 has 11 amino acids. Looked up from germline, CDR1 is MNHNS and CDR2 is SASEGT. CDR3 protein: CASGGRSEQYF. The DNA of the CDR3 is TGTGCCAGCGGAGGCAGATCTGAGCAGTACTTC.

The chain carries TRBV19 and TRBJ1-1; 7 bases are shared with TRBD1. The V gene end was trimmed by 7 bases and the J gene end by 1 base; junction bases not matched to a gene: 9. CDR1 is LNHDA and CDR2 is SQIVND in the germline V gene (reference sequence). This CDR3 has 15 amino acids. The CDR3: CASTVIGTANTEAFF. The CDR3 nucleotides are TGTGCCAGTACCGTTATTGGGACAGCGAACACTGAAGCTTTCTTT.

The gene calls are TRBV5-8 and TRBJ2-4, with a possible D match to TRBD2 (5 bases). CDR1 SGHTS and CDR2 YDEGEE come from the germline V gene. Deletions cut 0 bases from V and 0 bases from J, with 10 bases between. The CDR3 totals 16 residues. The CDR3 loop reads CASSLAGILAKNIQYF. The CDR3 bases are TGTGCCAGCAGCTTGGCGGGAATACTAGCCAAAAACATTCAGTACTTC.

DNA of the CDR3: TGTGCCAGCAGCCCCAGACAGGGCAACTATAATTCACCCCTCCACTTT. It specifies CASSPRQGNYNSPLHF. The rearrangement joins TRBV7-9 to TRBJ1-6; 7 bases are a match to TRBD1. Germline V gives CDR1 SEHNR, CDR2 FQNEAQ (reference sequence). The trim removed 5 bases at V and 3 bases at J, leaving 7 bases unmatched. The CDR3 consists of 16 residues.

The genes are TRBV7-2 and TRBJ2-5, with 8 bases fitting TRBD2. The V gene end was trimmed by 3 bases and the J gene end by 5 bases; junction bases not matched to a gene: 8. This CDR3 has 15 residues. Germline lookup yields CDR1 SGHTA and CDR2 FQGNSA. The CDR3, as DNA: TGTGCCAGCAGCTTCGGCAATCGGGGGGGGGAGACCCAGTACTTC. Translating gives CASSFGNRGGETQYF.

V and J are TRBV7-2 and TRBJ1-3, with no clear D. Germline lookup yields CDR1 SGHTA and CDR2 FQGNSA. The CDR3 contains 13 residues. With 7 bases removed from V and 2 bases from J, the gap between germline ends came to 9 bases. CDR3 DNA sequence: TGTGCCAGCAACACGCCCCCTGGAAACACCATATATTTT. This codes for CASNTPPGNTIYF.

The gene calls are TRBV11-2 and TRBJ2-5; tentative D call: TRBD2 (5 bases). Trimming removed 3 bases from V and 5 bases from J, with 19 bases in between. The CDR3 loop spans 16 amino acids. In germline, CDR1 is SGHAT, CDR2 FQNNGV. CDR3 in amino acids: CASSFLPGDTRETQYF. In DNA form, the CDR3 reads TGTGCCAGCAGCTTTTTGCCCGGGGATACTAGGGAGACCCAGTACTTC. The full variable domain, rest sourced from reference TRBV11-2 and TRBJ2-5, is EAGVAQSPRYKIIEKRQSVAFWCNPISGHATLYWYQQILGQGPKLLIQFQNNGVVDDSQLPKDRFSAERLKGVDSTLKIQPAKLEDSAVYLCASSFLPGDTRETQYFGPGTRLLVL.

This CDR3 is CASTPGGAGGLDEQYF. The CDR3 DNA reads as TGTGCCAGCACACCAGGAGGGGCAGGGGGGTTAGACGAGCAGTACTTC. V gene TRBV6-6 combines with J gene TRBJ2-7; possible D gene TRBD1, 7 bases. V gave up 7 bases and J gave up 5 bases, with 24 bases separating them. CDR3 length equals 16 residues. The V gene's germline CDR1 is MNHNY and CDR2 SVGAGI (reference sequence).

The rearrangement links TRBV4-3 to TRBJ2-5; 9 bases agree with TRBD1. Germline V lookup: CDR1 LGHNA, CDR2 YSLEER. The CDR3 length is 15 residues. J gave up 3 bases and V 1 base, and 3 bases lay outside the gene matches. The CDR3 sequence is CASSQVRTGEETQYF. CDR3 in DNA: TGCGCCAGCAGCCAAGTCCGGACAGGGGAAGAGACCCAGTACTTC.

This chain uses TRBV4-2 with TRBJ2-7; possible D gene TRBD2, 5 bases. CDR3 length: 18 residues. CDR1 and CDR2 from the germline V gene are LGHNA and YNFKEQ. The ends were cut back, 2 bases at V and 2 bases at J, with 22 bases in the middle. CDR3 nucleotides: TGTGCCAGCAGCCAAAAGAGTCGGTCGGGGTTTGTCCCCTACGAGCAGTACTTC. This translates into CASSQKSRSGFVPYEQYF.

This chain uses TRBV7-6 with TRBJ2-1; 10 bases are shared with TRBD1. This CDR3 contains 15 residues. Trimming cost V 5 bases and J 8 bases; bases outside gene matches: 9. Per germline, CDR1 SGHVS and CDR2 FNYEAQ. For the CDR3, the DNA is TGTGCCAGCAGCGGAGACAGGGGGCGTGGGGATGAGCAGTTCTTC. It codes for CASSGDRGRGDEQFF.

The CDR3 sequence: CAWSEGAGRELFF. CDR3 sequence (DNA): TGTGCCTGGAGCGAGGGGGCCGGCAGGGAGCTGTTTTTT. V gene TRBV30 combines with J gene TRBJ2-2, with 7 bases that match TRBD1. The V and J ends lost 3 bases and 9 bases, in that order; junction bases with no gene match: 7. There are 13 residues in the CDR3. Germline assignment: CDR1 GTSNPN and CDR2 SVGIG (reference sequence).

CDR3 DNA sequence: TGTGCCACCAGCCCCGCTCAGGGGGCGGCCTGGGGGCCCCAGCATTTT. Its protein is CATSPAQGAAWGPQHF. The chain links TRBV15 to TRBJ1-5, with TRBD1 matching over 8 bases. This CDR3 has 16 amino acids. CDR1 and CDR2 from the germline V gene are LNHNV and YYDKDF (reference sequence). J lost 9 bases, V lost 5 bases, and 15 bases had no gene match.

The V and J genes are TRBV7-6 and TRBJ1-5; tentatively, D is TRBD1 (5 bases). V was shortened by 4 bases and J by 3 bases, with 16 bases between the two germline ends. CDR1 SGHVS and CDR2 FNYEAQ come from the germline V gene. The CDR3 is 16 residues long. The CDR3 bases are TGTGCCAGCAGCTCGGGTTTGGGGGGGAACAATCAGCCCCAGCATTTT. It yields the protein CASSSGLGGNNQPQHF.

This clone was observed a single time. This chain uses TRBV5-4 with TRBJ1-1, with D possibly matching TRBD1 (5 bases). The CDR3 is 14 residues long. Between the trimmed V and J ends, which lost 1 base and 3 bases, there was a span of 10 bases. Germline V lookup: CDR1 SGHNT, CDR2 YYREEE (reference sequence). CDR3: CASSLTGGDTEAFF. CDR3 in DNA: TGTGCCAGCAGCTTGACGGGGGGGGACACTGAAGCTTTCTTT.

V and J are TRBV18 and TRBJ2-1, with TRBD1 matching over 10 bases. J was trimmed by 6 bases and V by 8 bases; bases with no gene match: 7. Germline V lookup: CDR1 KGHSH, CDR2 LQKENI. The CDR3 extends over 14 amino acids. CDR3 DNA sequence: TGTGCCAGCACCCCGGGACAGGGGTTCAATGAGCAGTTCTTC. As protein: CASTPGQGFNEQFF.

V usage is TRBV11-1 and J usage is TRBJ2-7, with unresolved D. Germline V gene sequence: CDR1 SGHAT, CDR2 FQDESV (reference sequence). V lost 3 bases to trimming and J lost 2 bases, with 11 bases between them. The CDR3 contains 14 residues. The CDR3 DNA follows: TGTGCCAGCAGCTTGATGACTGGAACCTACGAGCAGTACTTC. The encoded protein is CASSLMTGTYEQYF.

The DNA of the CDR3 is TGTGCCAGCAGCTTGACAGGGATTGAGCAGTACTTC. Its translation: CASSLTGIEQYF. This rearrangement joins TRBV5-5 to TRBJ2-7, with a possible D match to TRBD1 (6 bases). Trimming stripped 1 base from V and 7 bases from J, with 9 bases between. The germline gives CDR1 SGHKS, CDR2 YYEKEE (reference sequence). CDR3 size: 12 residues.

The chain recombines TRBV10-3 with TRBJ2-3, with a tentative D call TRBD2 (7 bases). With 9 bases removed from V and 2 bases from J, the gap between germline ends came to 12 bases. The CDR3 is made up of 13 amino acids. CDR1 and CDR2 from the germline V gene are ENHRY and SYGVKD. CDR3 nucleotide sequence: TGTGCCATAAAGGGGGGGAACACAGATACGCAGTATTTT. It specifies CAIKGGNTDTQYF.

The chain employs TRBV6-5 and TRBJ2-7, with 10 bases lining up with TRBD2. V lost 3 bases, J lost 5 bases, and 10 bases stayed unmatched. The CDR3 runs 16 residues. Germline V gene sequence: CDR1 MNHEY, CDR2 SVGAGI. CDR3 residues: CASSYDSGGPSDEQYF. CDR3 DNA: TGTGCCAGCAGTTATGATAGCGGGGGGCCGTCGGACGAGCAGTACTTC.

This sequence joins TRBV27 and TRBJ2-5, with 7 bases that match TRBD2. The ends lost 3 bases at V and 2 bases at J; junction bases unmatched: 0. The CDR3 loop spans 13 amino acids. The germline gives CDR1 MNHEY, CDR2 SMNVEV (reference sequence). The CDR3 is CASSFGRQETQYF. CDR3 bases: TGTGCCAGCAGTTTCGGGAGGCAAGAGACCCAGTACTTC.